This T cell receptor (beta chain) was found in a study of blood T cell repertoires in COVID-19. Original analysis: Estimation of nucleated cell counts was performed using reference gene primer amplification. This table comes from immunoSEQ multiplex PCR, and its TCRdb copy is limited to in-frame clones, with some not included. Clonal size and the V and J genes are those of that table, whereas D and trimming came from the DNA. Among some 260,000 clones listed, around 88% were seen once. This clone showed up just once. Cohort 3 donors counted as recovered after two negative PCRs, clearance, or resolved symptoms. The CDR3 has 19 amino acids. The junction had 21 bases not matched to a gene; V was cut back by 4 bases and J by 3 bases. Per the germline V gene, CDR1 is SQVTM and CDR2 is ANQGSEA.

The origin of this receptor is a man aged 35-49 years who had recovered from COVID-19. The sequencing sample was made of PBMCs or T cells enriched from blood (not recorded which). The chain is built from TRBV29-1 and TRBJ1-2; 9 nucleotides agree with TRBD1. In nucleotides, the CDR3 is TGCAGCGTTGTGGTTTTTCCCGGACAGGGGAAAAGTCGAGACTATGGCTACACCTTC. As protein: CSVVVFPGQGKSRDYGYTF.